This T cell receptor (beta chain) is from a study of T cells after yellow fever vaccination. Study-wide background: The fractions with low cell numbers were processed using SMART-Seq v4 Ultra Low Input. The study's findings and limits: Most clones from primary vaccination resurfaced after the booster (around 97% CD4, 70% to 90% CD8).

As TCR cDNA was made by 5'RACE template switching, a universal primer site and UMIs were added. TCRdb itself ran the 5' RACE reads through MiXCR, one entry per CDR3 protein. The sample shows about 250,000 distinct CDR3 sequences, 3.6% of them seen only once. This clonotype has ten or more counts. Its specificity is not known. CDR1 and CDR2 (germline): SEHNR, FQNEAQ (reference sequence). This CDR3 spans 14 amino acids. Between the trimmed V and J ends, which lost 6 bases and 5 bases, there was a span of 15 bases. The receptor was isolated from a man aged 18 to 29 who received the YFV17D yellow fever vaccine. The rearrangement links TRBV7-9 to TRBJ2-3, with D possibly matching TRBD2 (6 bases). The sequenced sample was PBMCs, obtained 15 days after the yellow fever booster vaccination. CDR3: CASRLGGAGDTQYF. DNA for the CDR3: TGTGCCAGCAGACTAGGAGGGGCTGGAGATACGCAGTATTTT.